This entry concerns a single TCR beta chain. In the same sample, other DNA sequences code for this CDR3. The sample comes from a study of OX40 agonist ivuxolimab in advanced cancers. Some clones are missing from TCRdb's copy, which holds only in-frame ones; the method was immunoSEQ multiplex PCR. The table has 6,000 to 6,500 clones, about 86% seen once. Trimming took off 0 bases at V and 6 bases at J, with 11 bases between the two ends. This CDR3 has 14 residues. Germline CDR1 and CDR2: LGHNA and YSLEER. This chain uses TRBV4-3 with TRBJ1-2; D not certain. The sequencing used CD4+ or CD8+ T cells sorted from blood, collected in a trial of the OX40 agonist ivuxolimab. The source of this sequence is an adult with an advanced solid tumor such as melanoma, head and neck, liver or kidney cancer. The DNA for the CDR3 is TGCGCCAGCAGCCAAGATTCGGCGTTGCATGGCTACACCTTC. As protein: CASSQDSALHGYTF.